Given below is one TCR beta chain in context. It has no known antigen specificity. Qualities for individual bases were not recorded, and no much larger clone is one base off. In Seattle, one collaborating source enrolled patients while the infection was active and tracked those patients longitudinally over the course of disease. Collaborating institutions collected whole blood in K2EDTA tubes following their own protocols. For TCRbeta analysis, collaborators shipped samples as frozen whole blood, isolated PBMCs, or DNA extracted from either of those sample types. This sample is part of a study of blood T cell repertoires in COVID-19 (dated by TCRdb to 2018 to 2021). Background for the entire study: Samples covering the acute and convalescent phases of COVID-19 were provided by collaborators in the United States, Italy and Spain. A freely available public database, intended as a resource for researchers studying the immune response to SARS-CoV-2, is where the repertoires were released. The prospective study material was composed of cDNA or gDNA derived from T cells, B-cell-depleted T cells, or PBMCs. Subjects who had been exposed to COVID-19, were actively infected with it, or had recovered from it provided the deeply sampled blood TCRbeta repertoires that made up the dataset. Samples were obtained from the ongoing ImmuneRACE study (first 160 participants) and from roughly 1,300 subjects provided by 6 global collaborators. Nearly every sample came with metadata listing a de-identified subject ID, COVID-19 status, age in years and sex. HLA class I and class II types, where available, came from metadata supplied by the sample provider rather than from assay-based typing. The full study reports these points: How much clinical and demographic metadata was included differed by source and by participant, and the metadata was provided uncurated.

V is reduced by 0 bases and J by 0 bases, leaving a spacing of 12 bases between them. The germline V gene (reference sequence) specifies SGHNT as CDR1 and YYREEE as CDR2. From the cysteine up to the phenylalanine, the CDR3 has a length of 17 residues. Only the CDR3 region is kept as DNA, spanning 51 bases read in frame from base 1. TCRbeta CDR3 regions were amplified from genomic DNA using the immunoSEQ Assay, a bias-controlled multiplex PCR. The authors' pipeline ran thus. Nucleated cell counts per sample were estimated from amplification of reference gene primers within the assay. To quantify the absolute abundance of each unique TCRbeta CDR3 rearrangement, sequence reads were collapsed and filtered. Productive Simpson clonality was computed per sample as the square root of Simpson's diversity index over productive rearrangements. TCRdb's version of the immuneACCESS table is confined to in-frame rearrangements and falls short of the full clone set. An unresolved V gene accounts for under half of the shortfall where checked; the remainder is of unknown origin. V and J calls and clone size come straight from that table; D and trimming were deduced from the DNA. The sample has 150,000 to 200,000 clones on record, about 76% of them singletons. The ten largest clones represent nearly 6% of the sample.

This TCR was sampled from a woman aged 40 to 50 with COVID-19, enrolled during active disease. The chain was built from TRBV5-4 and TRBJ1-4; no D gene can be assigned with confidence. Material: peripheral blood. At the DNA level, the sequence is TGTGCCAGCAGCTTGGACCGGGGAGTAGCAACTAATGAAAAACTGTTTTTT. Protein translation: CASSLDRGVATNEKLFF.